The present entry profiles one T cell receptor beta chain with its context. What it recognizes is unknown. V dropped 0 bases and J dropped 4 bases, with 10 bases sitting between them. This CDR3 comprises 14 residues. CDR1 is KGHSH and CDR2 is LQKENI in the germline V gene. The data are from a study of OX40 agonist ivuxolimab in advanced cancers. Overall study: At 0.01 to 10 mg/kg, ivuxolimab was administered intravenously to patients every 2 weeks. Findings and limits, study-wide: Antigens targeted by the expanded peripheral T cells were not determined. Average numbers of expanded clones were greater in CD8+ T cells than in CD4+.

Method: immunoSEQ multiplex PCR; TCRdb's copy keeps in-frame clones and lacks some. The sample carries about 80,000 clones, 80% to 95% recorded once. The gene calls are TRBV18 and TRBJ2-7, with D uncertain. The clonotype originates from an adult with an advanced solid tumor such as melanoma, head and neck, liver or kidney cancer. The source material was CD4+ or CD8+ T cells sorted from blood, sampled in a trial of the OX40 agonist ivuxolimab. CDR3 sequence (DNA): TGTGCCAGCTCACCACCGTCCGAAGGGTACGAGCAGTACTTC. The encoded protein is CASSPPSEGYEQYF.